This TCR beta chain is drawn from a study of T cell responses to AZD1222 COVID-19 vaccine. Study in general: Second doses were pooled across both intervals (about 4 or about 12 weeks).

Data came from immunoSEQ multiplex PCR; TCRdb stores just in-frame clones and leaves some out. The sample carries 95,000 to 150,000 clones, 87% recorded once. CDR3 length equals 15 residues. With 3 bases clipped from V and 3 bases from J, the junction kept 9 bases outside the gene matches. Germline V gene lookup returns CDR1 GTSNPN and CDR2 SVGIG (reference sequence). Whole-study results and caveats: Variant regions that are unmutated are reportedly the target of nearly half of spike-specific TCRs. The repertoires were collected only after the peak T cell response.

As regards this clone: Its target is not known.

The receptor's source is an adult in good health. Material: peripheral blood, obtained on day 0 of AZD1222 vaccination. The genes are TRBV30 and TRBJ2-7, with 9 positions matching TRBD1. CDR3: CAWRRETGGSYEQYF. The CDR3 coding sequence is TGTGCCTGGAGGAGAGAGACAGGGGGGAGCTACGAGCAGTACTTC.